This TCR beta chain was recovered during a study of vaccination and CD4 T cells after COVID-19. Background on the study: PCR on nasal swabs identified SARS-CoV-2 in convalescent patients, of whom under ten were mild and one severe. Timing of post-vaccine sample collection was a median 72 days after dose two, with a range of 14 to 241.

Germline CDR1 reads SNHLY; CDR2 reads FYNNEI. The CDR3 length is 15 residues. Trimming took off 6 bases at V and 2 bases at J, with 11 bases between the two ends. Treatment specified: roughly 10-day PBMC culture with coronavirus spike peptide pools or control peptides (ViraFEST assay). TCR sequencing followed the expansion of antigen-specific T cells with peptide pools in ViraFEST. On day 3 and again on day 7, fresh IL-2 medium was used to replace half the medium. Cultured CD4+ T cell DNA was sequenced using the Oncomine TCR Beta short-read assay. One entry per CDR3 protein results from TCRdb running MiXCR on the PCR reads. This table has 8,000 to 8,500 distinct CDR3 sequences, over 45% appearing once. Remarks on this clonotype: Its specificity is not known.

Sequences were obtained from CD4+ T cells from blood, cultured in vitro. V usage is TRBV2 and J usage is TRBJ2-6; tentatively, D is TRBD1 (6 bases). The TCR originated in a human donor who had recovered from COVID-19. The CDR3 DNA follows: TGTGCCAGCAGCGCTACAGGGACTGGGGCCAACGTCCTGACTTTC. This translates into CASSATGTGANVLTF.